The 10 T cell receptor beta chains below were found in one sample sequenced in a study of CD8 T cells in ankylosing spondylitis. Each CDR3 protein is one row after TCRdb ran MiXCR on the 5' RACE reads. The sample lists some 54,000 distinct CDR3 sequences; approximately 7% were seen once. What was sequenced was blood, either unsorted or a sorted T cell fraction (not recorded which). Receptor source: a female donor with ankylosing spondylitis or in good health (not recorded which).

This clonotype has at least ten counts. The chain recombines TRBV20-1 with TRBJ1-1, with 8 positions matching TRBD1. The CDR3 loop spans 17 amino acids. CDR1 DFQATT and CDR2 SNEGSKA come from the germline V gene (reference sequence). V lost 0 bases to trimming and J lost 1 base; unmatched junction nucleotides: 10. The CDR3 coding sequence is TGCAGTGCTAGAGACCCCGGAAAGGACAGGGCGAACACTGAAGCTTTCTTT. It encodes CSARDPGKDRANTEAFF.

CDR3: CAWRLAGNTGELFF. Here the CDR3 DNA reads TGTGCCTGGCGACTAGCGGGAAACACCGGGGAGCTGTTTTTT. The chain recombines TRBV30 with TRBJ2-2; 11 positions agree with TRBD2. This CDR3 contains 14 residues. CDR1 GTSNPN and CDR2 SVGIG come from the germline V gene (reference sequence). V shed 5 bases and J 2 bases; nucleotides not matched to a gene: 1.

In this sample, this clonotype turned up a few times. The chain's CDR3 is CASSLGTGSYNEQFF. DNA of the CDR3: TGCGCCAGCAGCTTGGGGACAGGGTCCTACAATGAGCAGTTCTTC. V and J are TRBV5-1 and TRBJ2-1; 8 bases align to TRBD1. CDR3 length equals 15 residues. Losses at the gene ends were 0 bases for V and 1 base for J; bases not matched to a gene: 0. Germline V gene sequence: CDR1 SGHRS, CDR2 YFSETQ.

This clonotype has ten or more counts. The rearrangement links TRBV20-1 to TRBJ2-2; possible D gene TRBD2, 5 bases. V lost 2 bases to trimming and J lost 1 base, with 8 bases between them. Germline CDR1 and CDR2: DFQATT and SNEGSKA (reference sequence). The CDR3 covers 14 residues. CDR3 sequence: CSARRSENTGELFF. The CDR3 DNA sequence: TGCAGTGCTAGACGTAGCGAGAACACCGGGGAGCTGTTTTTT.

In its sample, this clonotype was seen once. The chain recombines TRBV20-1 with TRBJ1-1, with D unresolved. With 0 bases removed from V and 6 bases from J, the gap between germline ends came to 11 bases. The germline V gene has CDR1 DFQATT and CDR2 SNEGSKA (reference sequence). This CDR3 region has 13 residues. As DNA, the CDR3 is TGCAGTGCTAGAGAGCACGGCAGCGCTGAAGCTTTCTTT. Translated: CSAREHGSAEAFF.

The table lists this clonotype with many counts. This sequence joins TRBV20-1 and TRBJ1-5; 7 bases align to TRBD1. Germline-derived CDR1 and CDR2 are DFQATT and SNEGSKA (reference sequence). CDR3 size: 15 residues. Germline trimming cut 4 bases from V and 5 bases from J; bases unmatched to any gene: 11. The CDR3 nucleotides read TGCAGTGCTACGGGTCCCGACAGGGTTTATCAGCCCCAGCATTTT. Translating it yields CSATGPDRVYQPQHF.

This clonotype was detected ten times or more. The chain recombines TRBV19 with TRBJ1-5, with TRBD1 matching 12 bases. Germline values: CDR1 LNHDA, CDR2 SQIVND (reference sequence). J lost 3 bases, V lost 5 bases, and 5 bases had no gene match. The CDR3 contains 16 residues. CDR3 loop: CASSGGQGALNQPQHF. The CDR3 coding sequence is TGTGCCAGTAGTGGGGGACAGGGGGCTCTCAATCAGCCCCAGCATTTT. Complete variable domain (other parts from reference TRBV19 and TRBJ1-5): DGGITQSPKYLFRKEGQNVTLSCEQNLNHDAMYWYRQDPGQGLRLIYYSQIVNDFQKGDIAEGYSVSREKKESFPLTVTSAQKNPTAFYLCASSGGQGALNQPQHFGDGTRLSIL.

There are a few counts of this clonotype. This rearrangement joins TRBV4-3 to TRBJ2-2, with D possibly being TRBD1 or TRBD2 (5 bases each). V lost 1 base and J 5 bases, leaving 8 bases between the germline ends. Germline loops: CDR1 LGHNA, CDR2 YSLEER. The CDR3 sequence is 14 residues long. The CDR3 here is CASSQGGTTGELFF. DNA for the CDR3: TGCGCCAGCAGCCAAGGTGGGACGACCGGGGAGCTGTTTTTT.

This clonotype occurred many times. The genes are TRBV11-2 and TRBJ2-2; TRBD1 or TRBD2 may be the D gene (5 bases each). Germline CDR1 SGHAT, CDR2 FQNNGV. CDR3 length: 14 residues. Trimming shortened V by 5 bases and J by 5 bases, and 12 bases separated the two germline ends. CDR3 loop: CASSPQGGTGELFF. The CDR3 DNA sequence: TGTGCCAGCAGCCCCCAGGGCGGGACCGGGGAGCTGTTTTTT.

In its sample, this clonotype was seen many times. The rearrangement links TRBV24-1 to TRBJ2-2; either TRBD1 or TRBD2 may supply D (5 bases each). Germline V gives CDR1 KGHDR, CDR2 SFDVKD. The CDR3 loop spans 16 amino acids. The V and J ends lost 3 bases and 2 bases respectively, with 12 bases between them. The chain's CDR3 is CATSDPGRGNTGELFF. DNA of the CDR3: TGTGCCACCAGTGATCCGGGACGGGGAAACACCGGGGAGCTGTTTTTT.